What follows are 14 T cell receptor beta chains derived from one specimen sequenced in a study of PD-L1 blockade in urothelial cancer. The repertoire was sequenced with immunoSEQ multiplex PCR; TCRdb's copy has only in-frame clones and lacks some. The sample includes tens of thousands of clones, 65% to 90% of them seen just once. Time point denoted: pretreatment peripheral blood. The sample in question was PBMCs, obtained around atezolizumab (anti-PD-L1) treatment. Receptor source: a man in his 70s with urothelial cancer.

This clone has a single count. The chain carries TRBV10-2 and TRBJ2-3, with TRBD1 as a possible D gene (6 bases). The CDR3 runs 12 residues. V lost 6 bases and J lost 8, with 12 bases in between. Germline loops: CDR1 WSHSY, CDR2 SAAADI. The CDR3 DNA reads TGCGCCAGCAGCTGGACAGCTAGTACGCAGTATTTT. It translates to CASSWTASTQYF.

The V call is TRBV10-1, the J call TRBJ1-4; D possibly corresponds to TRBD1 (6 bases). This CDR3 region has 16 residues. Deletions cut 3 bases from V and 7 bases from J, with 18 bases between. Germline assignment: CDR1 WNHNN and CDR2 SYGVQD (reference sequence). The CDR3 nucleotides are TGCGCCAGCAGTGAAGGGGCACAGGGCTGGAGTGAAAAACTGTTTTTT. It encodes CASSEGAQGWSEKLFF.

The chain uses TRBV6-6 and TRBJ2-1, with 9 nucleotides matching TRBD2. The CDR3 has 14 residues. Germline values: CDR1 MNHNY, CDR2 SVGAGI (reference sequence). V was pared by 5 bases and J by 4 bases, with 3 bases of the junction left unmatched. The CDR3 spells CASSKSGGYNEQFF. For the CDR3, the DNA is TGTGCCAGCAGTAAAAGCGGGGGGTACAATGAGCAGTTCTTC.

V usage is TRBV29-1 and J usage is TRBJ2-2; D is perhaps TRBD2 (6 bases). Trimming shortened V by 7 bases and J by 6 bases, and 21 bases separated the two germline ends. The V gene's germline CDR1 is SQVTM and CDR2 ANQGSEA. The CDR3 contains 15 residues. The CDR3 protein is CSAAGLTGEAGELFF. As DNA, the CDR3 is TGCAGCGCGGCGGGTCTGACGGGAGAAGCCGGGGAGCTGTTTTTT.

The chain employs TRBV7-9 and TRBJ2-7; 12 bases fit TRBD2. This CDR3 has 18 amino acids. Per the germline V gene, CDR1 is SEHNR and CDR2 is FQNEAQ (reference sequence). With V trimmed by 4 bases and J by 0 bases, 10 bases remained unmatched. The CDR3 DNA reads TGTGCCAGCAGCTCCATTACCGGGACTAGCGGGCACTCCTACGAGCAGTACTTC. It specifies CASSSITGTSGHSYEQYF.

The V gene is TRBV6-1, the J gene TRBJ2-1; D is uncertain. V lost 4 bases to trimming and J lost 0 bases, with 4 bases between them. Germline V CDR1 and CDR2: MNHNS, SASEGT. This CDR3 region has 13 residues. CDR3 region: CASSASSYNEQFF. The CDR3 coding sequence is TGTGCCAGCAGTGCCAGCTCCTACAATGAGCAGTTCTTC.

This chain links TRBV5-1 with TRBJ2-1; 9 nucleotides agree with TRBD2. Germline loops: CDR1 SGHRS, CDR2 YFSETQ. V was pared by 4 bases and J by 3 bases, with 5 bases of the junction left unmatched. CDR3 length: 15 residues. The chain's CDR3 is CASSGGLAFYNEQFF. CDR3 coding DNA: TGCGCCAGCAGCGGGGGACTAGCCTTCTACAATGAGCAGTTCTTC.

The rearrangement uses TRBV30 and TRBJ2-3; 7 bases match TRBD1. The CDR3 has 14 amino acids. Germline V lookup: CDR1 GTSNPN, CDR2 SVGIG (reference sequence). The J segment lost 4 bases and the V segment lost 0 bases, leaving 4 bases of the junction unmatched. The CDR3 spells CAWSVKGAADTQYF. DNA of the CDR3: TGTGCCTGGAGTGTAAAGGGGGCGGCAGATACGCAGTATTTT.

The chain recombines TRBV6-6 with TRBJ2-1, with 8 bases identical to TRBD1. Unmatched junction bases numbered 5, after V lost 6 bases and J lost 10 bases. Germline loops: CDR1 MNHNY, CDR2 SVGAGI (reference sequence). The CDR3 extends over 12 amino acids. Here the CDR3 DNA reads TGTGCCAGCAGCCACCGGGACAGGGAGCAGTTCTTC. It is translated as CASSHRDREQFF.

The rearrangement links TRBV10-3 to TRBJ1-1; the D gene is possibly TRBD1 (6 bases). Between the trimmed V and J ends, which lost 0 bases and 0 bases, there was a span of 11 bases. This CDR3 region has 16 residues. The germline gives CDR1 ENHRY, CDR2 SYGVKD. CDR3 region: CAISESAGAVNTEAFF. As DNA, the CDR3 is TGTGCCATCAGTGAGTCTGCAGGGGCCGTGAACACTGAAGCTTTCTTT.

V gene TRBV4-2 combines with J gene TRBJ2-3, with D maybe TRBD2 (6 bases). CDR1 is LGHNA, CDR2 YNFKEQ, per germline. There are 12 residues in the CDR3. V was pared by 5 bases and J by 7 bases, with 10 bases between. CDR3 in amino acids: CASSSRGNTQYF. CDR3 DNA sequence: TGTGCCAGCAGCAGTCGCGGGAATACGCAGTATTTT.

This rearrangement joins TRBV6-1 to TRBJ1-1; D not certain. V was shortened by 1 base and J by 0 bases, with 9 bases between the two germline ends. The CDR3 contains 15 residues. Germline CDR1 MNHNS, CDR2 SASEGT. CDR3 protein: CASSEDTYMNTEAFF. In nucleotides, the CDR3 is TGTGCCAGCAGTGAAGATACGTACATGAACACTGAAGCTTTCTTT.

Note on this clone: This sample also contains other DNA sequences that code for the same CDR3. The rearrangement uses TRBV29-1 and TRBJ2-1; D possibly corresponds to TRBD1 (7 bases). The CDR3 is 14 amino acids. The V end lost 7 bases, the J end lost 6 bases, and 19 bases lay between the germline ends. CDR1 is SQVTM, CDR2 ANQGSEA, per germline. The CDR3 nucleotides are TGCAGCGCTCAGAACAGGGGAGGTCGCAATGAGCAGTTCTTC. The encoded protein is CSAQNRGGRNEQFF.

The chain carries TRBV5-1 and TRBJ1-4, with TRBD1 identical over 9 bases. This CDR3 region has 16 residues. V shed 2 bases and J 6 bases; nucleotides not matched to a gene: 8. Germline V gene data show CDR1 as SGHRS and CDR2 as YFSETQ. This chain's CDR3 is CASSLDIRTGDEKLFF. In DNA, the CDR3 is TGCGCCAGCAGCTTAGATATCCGGACAGGGGATGAAAAACTGTTTTTT.